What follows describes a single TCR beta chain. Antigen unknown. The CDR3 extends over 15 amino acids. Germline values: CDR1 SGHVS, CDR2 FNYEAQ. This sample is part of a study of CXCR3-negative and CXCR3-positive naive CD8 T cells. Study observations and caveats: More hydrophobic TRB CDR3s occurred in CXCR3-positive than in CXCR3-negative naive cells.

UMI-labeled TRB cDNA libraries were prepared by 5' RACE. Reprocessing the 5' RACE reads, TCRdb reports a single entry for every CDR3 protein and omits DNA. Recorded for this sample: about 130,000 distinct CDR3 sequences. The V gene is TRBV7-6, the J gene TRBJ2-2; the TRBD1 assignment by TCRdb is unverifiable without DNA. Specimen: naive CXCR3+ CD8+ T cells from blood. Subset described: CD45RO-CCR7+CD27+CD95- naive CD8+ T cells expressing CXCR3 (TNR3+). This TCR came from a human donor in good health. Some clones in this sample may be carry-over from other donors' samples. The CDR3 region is CASSPWDSPTGELFF.